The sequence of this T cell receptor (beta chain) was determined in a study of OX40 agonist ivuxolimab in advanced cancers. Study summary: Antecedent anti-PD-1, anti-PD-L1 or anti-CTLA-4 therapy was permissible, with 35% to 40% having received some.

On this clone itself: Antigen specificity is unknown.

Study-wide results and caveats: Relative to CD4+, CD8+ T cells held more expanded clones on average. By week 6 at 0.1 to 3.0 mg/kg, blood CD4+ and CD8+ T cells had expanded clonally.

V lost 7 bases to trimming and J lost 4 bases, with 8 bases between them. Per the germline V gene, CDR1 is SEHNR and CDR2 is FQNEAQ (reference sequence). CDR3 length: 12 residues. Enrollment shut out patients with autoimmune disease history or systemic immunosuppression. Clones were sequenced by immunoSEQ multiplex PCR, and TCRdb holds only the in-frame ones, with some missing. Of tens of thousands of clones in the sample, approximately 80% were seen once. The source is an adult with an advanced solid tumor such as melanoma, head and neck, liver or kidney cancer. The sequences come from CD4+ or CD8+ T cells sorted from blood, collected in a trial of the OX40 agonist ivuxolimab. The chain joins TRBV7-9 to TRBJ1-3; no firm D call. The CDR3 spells CASNERGNTIYF. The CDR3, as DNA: TGTGCCAGCAACGAGCGCGGAAACACCATATATTTT.